This paragraph reports one T cell receptor beta chain. These data come from a study of blood T cell repertoires in COVID-19. The V and J ends lost 7 bases and 0 bases respectively, with 13 bases between them. The germline V gene encodes CDR1 LNHDA and CDR2 SQIVND (reference sequence). This CDR3 is built from 15 residues. Here immunoSEQ multiplex PCR was the method, and the copy in TCRdb shows in-frame clones only, minus some. Altogether about 300,000 clones are present, about 81% being singletons, with the ten largest covering roughly 1.5%. The rearrangement joins TRBV19 to TRBJ1-5, with a weak D call TRBD1 (5 bases). Material: peripheral blood. This clonotype was obtained from a human donor with COVID-19, enrolled during active disease. The donor label of this sample is uncertain. CDR3 loop: CASTSPGFSNQPQHF. CDR3 bases: TGTGCCAGTACCTCTCCAGGGTTTAGCAATCAGCCCCAGCATTTT.